The 11 T cell receptor beta chains below were found in one sample sequenced in a study of prognosis after radiotherapy for stage I lung cancer. The TCR beta CDR3 region was amplified from genomic DNA, with two rounds of multiplex PCR being used for the amplification. First-round PCR amplification was performed with primers specific to each TRBV and TRBJ gene. A single record per CDR3 protein comes from TCRdb applying MiXCR to the multiplex PCR reads. Altogether about 21,000 distinct CDR3 sequences are present, around 46% being singletons, with the ten largest covering roughly 30%. The sequencing used PBMCs, collected before or after stereotactic body radiation therapy (not recorded which). Receptors were obtained from a donor aged 50 or older with non-small cell lung cancer.

The chain joins TRBV24-1 to TRBJ2-3; D is unresolved. The CDR3 loop spans 15 amino acids. The V end was cut by 0 bases, the J end by 2 bases, with 8 bases between. CDR1 KGHDR and CDR2 SFDVKD come from the germline V gene. CDR3 region: CATSDLQAFTDTQYF. The CDR3 DNA reads as TGTGCCACCAGTGATTTGCAAGCGTTCACAGATACGCAGTATTTT.

V gene TRBV27 combines with J gene TRBJ2-1; 7 bases are shared with TRBD2. Germline values: CDR1 MNHEY, CDR2 SMNVEV (reference sequence). The CDR3 contains 15 residues. V shed 8 bases and J 8 bases; nucleotides not matched to a gene: 15. The CDR3 DNA reads as TGTGCCAGCTCCTTGGGCGGGAGAAAATTAGATGAGCAGTTCTTC. Translating gives CASSLGGRKLDEQFF.

This clonotype occurred many times. The rearrangement joins TRBV9 to TRBJ2-7, with D perhaps assigned TRBD1 or TRBD2 (5 bases each). The CDR3 totals 14 residues. Germline V lookup: CDR1 SGDLS, CDR2 YYNGEE. The V end was cut by 0 bases, the J end by 0 bases, with 7 bases between. CDR3 loop: CASSVDGASYEQYF. In DNA, the CDR3 is TGTGCCAGCAGCGTAGACGGGGCCTCCTACGAGCAGTACTTC.

In this sample, this clonotype is medium-sized (0.01 to 0.1%). CDR3 DNA sequence: TGCAGTGCTAGAGGACCCCTTAGGAACTACGAGCAGTACTTC. Translated: CSARGPLRNYEQYF. The V gene is TRBV20-1, the J gene TRBJ2-7; no clear D gene. In germline, CDR1 is DFQATT, CDR2 SNEGSKA (reference sequence). The V gene lost 1 base and the J gene lost 3 bases, with 13 bases spanning the gap. The CDR3 extends over 14 amino acids.

The J gene is TRBJ1-3, the V gene TRBV28, with 8 positions matching TRBD1. V gave up 2 bases and J gave up 1 base; unmatched junction bases: 10. Germline V gives CDR1 MDHEN, CDR2 SYDVKM. The CDR3 runs to 18 residues. The CDR3 nucleotides read TGTGCCAGCAGTTTAAGGGGGTGGACAGGGCTATCTGGAAACACCATATATTTT. Amino acids: CASSLRGWTGLSGNTIYF.

This chain connects TRBV24-1 to TRBJ2-3, with TRBD1 matching over 10 bases. CDR1 and CDR2 from the germline V gene are KGHDR and SFDVKD. The CDR3 is 15 residues long. Losses at the gene ends were 7 bases for V and 5 bases for J; bases not matched to a gene: 8. CDR3 amino acids: CATSVLTGGVDTQYF. For the CDR3, the DNA is TGTGCCACCAGCGTGCTGACAGGGGGCGTAGATACGCAGTATTTT.

This clonotype was observed many times. The chain has TRBV7-9 and TRBJ2-1; D call uncertain. CDR1 is SEHNR and CDR2 is FQNEAQ in the germline V gene (reference sequence). V was cut by 0 bases and J by 7 bases, with 1 base left in between. The CDR3 has 11 residues. Written as DNA, the CDR3 is TGTGCCAGCAGCTTAGCGAATGAGCAGTTCTTC. It specifies CASSLANEQFF.

By sample fraction, this clonotype is medium-sized (0.01 to 0.1%). The J gene is TRBJ2-2, the V gene TRBV2; D possibly corresponds to TRBD1 (6 bases). This CDR3 is 16 amino acids long. V was cut by 5 bases and J by 0 bases, with 13 bases left in between. Germline V gene sequence: CDR1 SNHLY, CDR2 FYNNEI. Written as DNA, the CDR3 is TGTGCCAGCAGTCGATGGACAGACTCGAACACCGGGGAGCTGTTTTTT. Translating gives CASSRWTDSNTGELFF.

This clonotype was counted at least ten times. This chain links TRBV12-3 or TRBV12-4 with TRBJ2-5; D unclear. CDR3 size: 11 residues. The V end lost 5 bases, the J end lost 2 bases, and 3 bases lay between the germline ends. This CDR3 is CASSTQETQYF. The CDR3 nucleotides are TGTGCCAGCAGTACACAAGAGACCCAGTACTTC.

This clonotype was detected ten times or more. The rearrangement joins TRBV7-2 to TRBJ2-7, with TRBD1 identical over 7 bases. Germline lookup yields CDR1 SGHTA and CDR2 FQGNSA. The V and J ends lost 2 bases and 5 bases, in that order; junction bases with no gene match: 6. The CDR3 runs 14 residues. The CDR3 DNA reads TGTGCCAGCAGCTTACAGAGGGACAGCCACGAGCAGTACTTC. Translating it yields CASSLQRDSHEQYF.

This clonotype showed up just a few times. CDR3 loop: CASSPPELPRYNEQFF. The CDR3 DNA follows: TGTGCCAGCTCACCACCAGAGTTACCTAGGTACAATGAGCAGTTCTTC. The chain carries TRBV18 and TRBJ2-1; the D is unclear. Germline-derived CDR1 and CDR2 are KGHSH and LQKENI. The CDR3 runs to 16 residues. V lost 0 bases and J lost 4, with 13 bases in between. Full variable domain (outside the CDR3, taken from reference TRBV18 and TRBJ2-1): NAGVMQNPRHLVRRRGQEARLRCSPMKGHSHVYWYRQLPEEGLKFMVYLQKENIIDESGMPKERFSAEFPKEGPSILRIQQVVRGDSAAYFCASSPPELPRYNEQFFGPGTRLTVL.